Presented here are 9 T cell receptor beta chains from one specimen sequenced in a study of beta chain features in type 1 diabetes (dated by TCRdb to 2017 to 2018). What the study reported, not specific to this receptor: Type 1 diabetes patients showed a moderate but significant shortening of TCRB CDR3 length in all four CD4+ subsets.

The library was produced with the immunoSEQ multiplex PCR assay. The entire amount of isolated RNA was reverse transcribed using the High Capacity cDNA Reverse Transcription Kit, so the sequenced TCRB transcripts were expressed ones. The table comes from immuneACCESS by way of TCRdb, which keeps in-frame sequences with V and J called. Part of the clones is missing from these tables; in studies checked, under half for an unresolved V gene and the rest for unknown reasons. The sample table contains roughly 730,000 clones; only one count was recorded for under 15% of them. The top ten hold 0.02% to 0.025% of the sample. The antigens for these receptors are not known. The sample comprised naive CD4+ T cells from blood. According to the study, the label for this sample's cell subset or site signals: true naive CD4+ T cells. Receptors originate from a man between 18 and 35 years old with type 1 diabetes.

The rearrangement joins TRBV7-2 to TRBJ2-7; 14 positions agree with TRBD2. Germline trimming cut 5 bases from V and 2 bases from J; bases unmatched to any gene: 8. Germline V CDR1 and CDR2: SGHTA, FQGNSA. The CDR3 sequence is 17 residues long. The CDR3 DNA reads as TGTGCCAGCAGCCTCGGACTAGCGGGGGGAAGACCCTACGAGCAGTACTTC. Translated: CASSLGLAGGRPYEQYF.

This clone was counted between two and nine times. The DNA for the CDR3 is TGCGCCAGCAGCTTGGCCGGTGGTTCTGAAGCTTTCTTT. Translating it yields CASSLAGGSEAFF. The V call is TRBV5-1, the J call TRBJ1-1, with D unresolved. The germline CDR1 and CDR2 sequences are SGHRS and YFSETQ. The CDR3 covers 13 residues. V was trimmed by 0 bases and J by 6 bases, leaving 9 bases between them.

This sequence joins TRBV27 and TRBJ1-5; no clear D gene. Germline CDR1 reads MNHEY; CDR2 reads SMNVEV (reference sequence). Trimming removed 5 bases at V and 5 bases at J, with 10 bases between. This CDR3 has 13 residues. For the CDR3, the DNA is TGTGCCAGCAGTACTTCCACCGATCAGCCCCAGCATTTT. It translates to CASSTSTDQPQHF.

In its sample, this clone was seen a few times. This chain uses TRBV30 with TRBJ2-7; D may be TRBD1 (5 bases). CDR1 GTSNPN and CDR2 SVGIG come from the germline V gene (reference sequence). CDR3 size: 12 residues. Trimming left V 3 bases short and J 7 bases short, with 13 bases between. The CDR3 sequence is CAWSTRGREQYF. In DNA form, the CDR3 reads TGTGCCTGGAGCACAAGGGGCCGAGAGCAGTACTTC.

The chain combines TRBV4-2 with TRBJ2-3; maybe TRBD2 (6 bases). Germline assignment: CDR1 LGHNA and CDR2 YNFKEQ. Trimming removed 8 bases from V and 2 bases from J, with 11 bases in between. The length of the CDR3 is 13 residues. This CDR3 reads CASRDSLTDTQYF. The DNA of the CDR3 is TGTGCCAGCCGGGACTCTCTCACAGATACGCAGTATTTT.

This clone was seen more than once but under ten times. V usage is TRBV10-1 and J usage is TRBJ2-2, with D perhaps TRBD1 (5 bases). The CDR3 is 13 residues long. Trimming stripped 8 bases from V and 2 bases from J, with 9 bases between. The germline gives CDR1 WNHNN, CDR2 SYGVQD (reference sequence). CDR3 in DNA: TGCGCCAGCGGTAGGGGAAACACCGGGGAGCTGTTTTTT. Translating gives CASGRGNTGELFF.

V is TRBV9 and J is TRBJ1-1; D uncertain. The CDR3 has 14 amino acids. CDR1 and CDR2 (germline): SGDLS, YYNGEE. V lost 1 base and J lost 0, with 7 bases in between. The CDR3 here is CASSVQALNTEAFF. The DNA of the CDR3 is TGTGCCAGCAGCGTACAGGCCTTGAACACTGAAGCTTTCTTT.

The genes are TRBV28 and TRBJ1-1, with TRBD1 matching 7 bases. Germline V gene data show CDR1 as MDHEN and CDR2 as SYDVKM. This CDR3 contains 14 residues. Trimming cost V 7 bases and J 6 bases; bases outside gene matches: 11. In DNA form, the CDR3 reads TGTGCCAGCACCCAAGGGGGGACAGCCTCTGAAGCTTTCTTT. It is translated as CASTQGGTASEAFF.

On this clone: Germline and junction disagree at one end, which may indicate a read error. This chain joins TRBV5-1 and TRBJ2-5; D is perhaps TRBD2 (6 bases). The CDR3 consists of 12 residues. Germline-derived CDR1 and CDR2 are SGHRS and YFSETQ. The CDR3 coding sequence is TGCGCCAGCAGCCCCCAGGACTATTCCCAATACTTC. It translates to CASSPQDYSQYF.